These 4 T cell receptor beta chains came from one sample sequenced in a study of CD8+ T cells in alopecia areata. Markers used for sorting pooled cutaneous lymph node cells were CD4, CD8alpha, NKG2D, NKG2ACE and others. RNA was isolated and reverse transcribed to cDNA, the sequencing template. Assay: immunoSEQ multiplex PCR; the TCRdb copy retains only in-frame clones and omits some. Listed here are 270,000 or so clones without any singletons, the top ten holding about 1.2%. The sample consisted of CD4+ T cells sorted from a lymph node. Every receptor here comes from a C3H/HeJ mouse with alopecia areata. The mouse strain carries the MHC haplotype H2-k.

Worth noting for this clone: Germline and genes: mouse. The CDR3 end falls 4 residues outside the read, so it is completed with the germline J gene. V is TRBV19 and J is TRBJ2-7; 7 nucleotides agree with TRBD1. The germline V gene encodes CDR1 FNHDT and CDR2 SITEND (reference sequence). The CDR3 has 14 amino acids. The V and J ends lost 1 base and 3 bases, in that order; junction bases with no gene match: 4. CDR3 sequence: CASSIRRDSYEQYF. The covered CDR3 bases are TGTGCCAGCAGTATAAGGAGGGACAGCTAT.

On this clone: Genes here carry mouse names. The missing CDR3 end, 4 residues past where the read stops, is filled in from the germline J gene. The chain couples TRBV13-3 to TRBJ2-2, with D possibly matching TRBD1 (5 bases). Germline CDR1 reads NNHDY; CDR2 reads SYVADS. The CDR3 covers 14 residues. Trimming removed 3 bases at V and 1 base at J, with 7 bases between. The sequenced part of the CDR3 DNA is TGTGCCAGCAGTGGGACACTAAACACCGGG. This codes for CASSGTLNTG. The full CDR3 reads CASSGTLNTGQLYF.

In the case of this clone: Genes and germline are mouse. The read gets to within 4 residues of the CDR3 end, and the germline J gene fills in the rest. The chain recombines TRBV19 with TRBJ2-7; D gene uncertain. The CDR3 is 12 amino acids. Per the germline V gene, CDR1 is FNHDT and CDR2 is SITEND (reference sequence). V lost 3 bases and J lost 3, with 7 bases in between. The CDR3 region is CASSTADYEQYF. The sequenced CDR3 bases are TGTGCCAGCAGTACTGCAGACTAT.

This clone was counted a few times. Mouse germline and gene names are used. The observed sequence ends 4 residues before the CDR3 terminus, with the missing tail filled in from the germline J gene. The V gene is TRBV14, the J gene TRBJ2-3; 10 nucleotides align to TRBD1. V dropped 1 base and J dropped 3; count of bases not matched to a gene: 5. Germline V lookup: CDR1 SGHDT, CDR2 FRDEAV. This CDR3 has 16 residues. The CDR3 loop reads CASSFRDRGWAETLYF. Incomplete CDR3 DNA: TGTGCCAGCAGTTTCCGGGACAGGGGATGGGCAGAA.